A single T cell receptor beta chain is shown here with its context. What it recognizes is unknown. Losses at the gene ends were 3 bases for V and 5 bases for J; bases not matched to a gene: 2. This CDR3 region has 13 residues. Germline V gene sequence: CDR1 SNHLY, CDR2 FYNNEI. These data are taken from a study of shared clonotypes between healthy human individuals. Study background: With ages of 18 to 49, the donors were a couple of women and three men.

Libraries were prepared by immunoSEQ multiplex PCR; TCRdb keeps only in-frame clonotypes and omits some of them. The repertoire consists of more than 2 million clones, with 85% to 95% occurring once and the leading ten covering 0.9% to 1.3%. Terminally differentiated effector memory CD45RA+ cells were excluded from the naive CD8 cells, which were CD45RO-negative and positively selected for CCR7. Whole-study results and caveats: Inspection by rarefaction showed sorted-subset sequencing to be incomplete despite large depth. Naive CD4 clonotypes overlapped across a handful of donors at about 5.3%.

The chain combines TRBV2 with TRBJ2-7, with 9 bases identical to TRBD2. Sequenced sample: naive CD8+ T cells sorted from blood. This clonotype was sampled from a man aged 18 to 29 in good health. DNA of the CDR3: TGTGCCAGCAGTGAGCTAGCGGGAAACGAGCAGTACTTC. This codes for CASSELAGNEQYF.